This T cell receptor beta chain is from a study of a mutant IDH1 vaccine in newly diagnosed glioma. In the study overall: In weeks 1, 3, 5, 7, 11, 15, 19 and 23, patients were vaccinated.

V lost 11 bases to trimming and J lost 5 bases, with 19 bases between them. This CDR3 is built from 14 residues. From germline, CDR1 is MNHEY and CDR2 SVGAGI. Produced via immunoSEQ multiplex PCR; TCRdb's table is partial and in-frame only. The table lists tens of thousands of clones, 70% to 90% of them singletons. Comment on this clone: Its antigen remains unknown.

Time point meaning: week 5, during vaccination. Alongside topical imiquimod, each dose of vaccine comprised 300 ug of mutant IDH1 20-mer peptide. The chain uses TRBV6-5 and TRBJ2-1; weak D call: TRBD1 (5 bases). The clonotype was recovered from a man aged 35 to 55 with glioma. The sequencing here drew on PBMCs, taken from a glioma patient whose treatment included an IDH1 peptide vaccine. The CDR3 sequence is CAAVSQGLHNEQFF. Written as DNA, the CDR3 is TGTGCCGCAGTGAGCCAGGGCCTCCACAATGAGCAGTTCTTC.